The sequence of this TCR beta chain was determined in a study of blood T cell repertoires in COVID-19. The assay was immunoSEQ multiplex PCR, and TCRdb's table has in-frame clones only and misses some. The profile shows some 86,000 clones, 85% to 95% of them singletons. The sample consisted of peripheral blood. The receptor was derived from a human donor with active COVID-19. The donor label of this sample is uncertain.

The CDR3 is CASREDRGYGYTF. DNA of the CDR3: TGTGCCAGCAGGGAGGACAGGGGCTATGGCTACACCTTC. V usage is TRBV2 and J usage is TRBJ1-2, with 9 nucleotides matching TRBD1. Germline V lookup: CDR1 SNHLY, CDR2 FYNNEI. The CDR3 has 13 residues. The trim removed 6 bases at V and 4 bases at J, leaving 3 bases unmatched. Full variable domain (missing parts from reference TRBV2 and TRBJ1-2): EPEVTQTPSHQVTQMGQEVILRCVPISNHLYFYWYRQILGQKVEFLVSFYNNEISEKSEIFDDQFSVERPDGSNFTLKIRSTKLEDSAMYFCASREDRGYGYTFGSGTRLTVV.